The entry that follows covers one T cell receptor beta chain sequence. Per the original methods: Estimated nucleated cell counts came from reference gene primer amplification. TCRdb's copy holds only in-frame clones and misses some; the assay was immunoSEQ multiplex PCR. V and J calls and clone size follow that table, whereas D and trimming were derived from the DNA. The table lists roughly 140,000 clones, around 81% of them singletons. The data originate from a study of blood T cell repertoires in COVID-19. Study as a whole: Samples of COVID-19 (acute and convalescent) were obtained from the United States, Italy and Spain. The cDNA or gDNA used as material had been derived from T cells, B-cell-depleted T cells, or PBMCs.

J lost 4 bases, V lost 0 bases, and 2 bases had no gene match. The CDR3 runs to 16 residues. Germline V gives CDR1 SGHDT, CDR2 YYEEEE. The chain carries TRBV5-6 and TRBJ2-2; 11 bases agree with TRBD1. What was sequenced was peripheral blood. The receptor's source is a human donor in a cohort sampled during active COVID-19. This chain's CDR3 is CASSLDGTGGTGELFF. The CDR3 nucleotides are TGTGCCAGCAGCTTGGATGGGACAGGGGGCACCGGGGAGCTGTTTTTT.